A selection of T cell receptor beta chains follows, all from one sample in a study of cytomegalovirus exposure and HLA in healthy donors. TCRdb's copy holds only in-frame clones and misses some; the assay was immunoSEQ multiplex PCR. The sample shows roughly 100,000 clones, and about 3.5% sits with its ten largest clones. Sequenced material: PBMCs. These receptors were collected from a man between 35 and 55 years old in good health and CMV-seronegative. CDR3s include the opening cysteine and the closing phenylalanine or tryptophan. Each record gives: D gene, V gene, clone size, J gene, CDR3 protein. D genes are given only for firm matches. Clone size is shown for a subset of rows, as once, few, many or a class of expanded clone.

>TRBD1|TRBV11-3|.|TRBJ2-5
CASSRGSGQGKETQYF
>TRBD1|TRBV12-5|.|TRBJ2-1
CASGSGTGYNEQFF
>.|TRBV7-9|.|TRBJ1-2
CASKPTVSNYGYTF
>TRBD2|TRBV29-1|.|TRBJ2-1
CSVPRRLAGVTYEQFF
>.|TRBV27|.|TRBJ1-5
CASSRFSGPPTNQPQHF
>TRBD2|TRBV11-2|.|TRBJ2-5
CASSLRLAGGPSETQYF
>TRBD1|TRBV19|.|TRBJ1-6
CASSDREYSPLHF
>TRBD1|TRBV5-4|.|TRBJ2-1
CASSLPPGTGLYNEQFF
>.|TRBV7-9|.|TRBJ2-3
CASGLYGPSEDTQYF
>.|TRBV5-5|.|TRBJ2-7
CASTFLDALPNYEQYF
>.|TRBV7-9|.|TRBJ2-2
CASSPGWGDTGELFF
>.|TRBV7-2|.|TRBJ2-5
CASSSGLALGETQYF
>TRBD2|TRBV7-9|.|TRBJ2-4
CASSLSGRKNIQYF
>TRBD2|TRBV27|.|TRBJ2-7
CASRAGAYEQYF
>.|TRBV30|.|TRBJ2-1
CAWSQTQRDEQFF
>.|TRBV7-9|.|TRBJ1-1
CASSFPEGQNTEAFF
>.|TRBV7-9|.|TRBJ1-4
CASSPPGRGNEKLFF
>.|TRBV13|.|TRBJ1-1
CASSQRQNFGVRHTEAFF
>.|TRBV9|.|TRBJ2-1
CASSVGVAENEQFF
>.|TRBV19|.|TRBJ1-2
CASKINRLDGYTF
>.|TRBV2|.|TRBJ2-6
CASLTSGANVLTF
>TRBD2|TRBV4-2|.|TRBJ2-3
CASSQPSGSSKDTQYF
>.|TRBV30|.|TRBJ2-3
CAWSVRQGRTDTQYF
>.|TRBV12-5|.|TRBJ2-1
CASGGTADRGYNEQFF
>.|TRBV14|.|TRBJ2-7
CASSPRTGLGSYEQYF
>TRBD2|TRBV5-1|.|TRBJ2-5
CASTEGAGGPFQETQYF
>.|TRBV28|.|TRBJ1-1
CASSFGGSREAFF
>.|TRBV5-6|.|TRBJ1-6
CASTRNLDSSYNSPLHF
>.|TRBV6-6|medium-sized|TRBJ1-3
CASSYPRDKGGNTIYF
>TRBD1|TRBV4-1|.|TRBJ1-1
CASSQVDREDTEAFF
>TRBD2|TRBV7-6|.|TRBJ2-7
CASSSSRLAGGYYEQYF
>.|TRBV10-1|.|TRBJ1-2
CANPETECNYGYTF
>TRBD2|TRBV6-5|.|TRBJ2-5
CASKKGLAEETQYF
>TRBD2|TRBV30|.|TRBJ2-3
CAWSVLGGGALDTQYF
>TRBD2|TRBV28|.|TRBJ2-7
CASSSNRIAGADEQYF
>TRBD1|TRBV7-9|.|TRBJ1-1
CASSAGTVRNTEAFF
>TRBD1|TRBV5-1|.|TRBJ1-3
CASSGVGTGPGNTIYF
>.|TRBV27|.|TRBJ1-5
CASPRGGVNQPQHF
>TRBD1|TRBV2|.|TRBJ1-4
CASRRGQGGVEKLFF
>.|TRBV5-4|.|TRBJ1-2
CASSLRSGDYGYTF
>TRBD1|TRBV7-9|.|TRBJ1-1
CASSMPGQGFAFF